These T cell receptor beta chains were read from a single sample in a study of shared clonotypes between healthy human individuals. Clones were sequenced by immunoSEQ multiplex PCR, and TCRdb holds only the in-frame ones, with some missing. This table holds some 200,000 clones, 66% found once. The specimen sequenced was memory CD4+ T cells sorted from blood. Source of these receptors: a man aged 25-40 years in good health. The CDR3 runs from the conserved cysteine through the conserved F or W. D genes are given only for firm matches. Size is stated for part of the rows, as once, few or many counts, or as a class when the clone is expanded.

>-|TRBJ2-1|TRBD1|TRBV11-2
CASSLGQGALLNNEQFF
TGTGCCAGCAGCCTCGGACAGGGGGCTCTCCTTAACAATGAGCAGTTCTTC
>few|TRBJ2-1|-|TRBV9
CASSVVPGGPYNEQFF
TGTGCCAGCAGCGTAGTTCCCGGGGGCCCATACAATGAGCAGTTCTTC
>-|TRBJ2-2|TRBD1|TRBV4-1
CASSLYRGNTGELFF
TGCGCCAGCAGCTTATACAGGGGTAACACCGGGGAGCTGTTTTTT
>-|TRBJ2-1|TRBD2|TRBV10-3
CAITGTSNNEQFF
TGTGCCATCACCGGGACTAGCAACAATGAGCAGTTCTTC
>-|TRBJ2-5|TRBD2|TRBV5-1
CASSLLAGGPETQYF
TGCGCCAGCAGCTTACTAGCGGGAGGGCCAGAGACCCAGTACTTC
>-|TRBJ2-1|TRBD2|TRBV7-9
CASSLAGGLGPGEQFF
TGTGCCAGCAGCCTAGCGGGAGGGCTCGGGCCGGGTGAGCAGTTCTTC
>-|TRBJ2-7|TRBD2|TRBV28
CASSFPWLAGGPGSYEQYF
TGTGCCAGCAGTTTTCCTTGGCTAGCGGGAGGGCCGGGTTCCTACGAGCAGTACTTC
>-|TRBJ2-6|-|TRBV7-9
CASSFREQGTGANVLTF
TGTGCCAGCAGCTTTCGGGAACAGGGTACTGGGGCCAACGTCCTGACTTTC
>-|TRBJ1-1|-|TRBV6-1
CASSRNTEAFF
TGTGCCAGCAGTAGAAACACTGAAGCTTTCTTT
>-|TRBJ2-1|-|TRBV19
CASSILEAEQFF
TGTGCCAGTAGTATTCTAGAGGCTGAGCAGTTCTTC
>once|TRBJ2-3|-|TRBV5-5
CASSLGLRSDTQYF
TGTGCCAGCAGCTTGGGGTTGAGATCAGATACGCAGTATTTT
>-|TRBJ2-3|-|TRBV5-1
CASSLGIGLVLDTQYF
TGCGCCAGCAGCTTGGGTATAGGCCTGGTTCTAGATACGCAGTATTTT
>-|TRBJ2-7|-|TRBV7-2
CASSLDWESYEQYF
TGTGCCAGCAGCTTAGACTGGGAGTCCTACGAGCAGTACTTC
>-|TRBJ2-5|-|TRBV6-5
CASSPGSLVGTQYF
TGTGCCAGCAGCCCCGGATCATTAGTAGGAACCCAGTACTTC
>-|TRBJ2-1|TRBD2|TRBV7-3
CASSLGIQREGNEQFF
TGTGCCAGCAGCTTAGGTATCCAGCGGGAGGGGAATGAGCAGTTCTTC
>few|TRBJ1-5|-|TRBV2
CASNTDNQPQHF
TGTGCCAGCAACACAGACAATCAGCCCCAGCATTTT
>-|TRBJ2-5|-|TRBV2
CASSDRTAQETQYF
TGTGCCAGCAGTGACAGGACAGCCCAAGAGACCCAGTACTTC
>-|TRBJ1-1|-|TRBV5-1
CASSPGIGRLMNTEAFF
TGCGCCAGCAGCCCTGGAATCGGACGCCTTATGAACACTGAAGCTTTCTTT
>-|TRBJ2-5|TRBD2|TRBV5-4
CASSLASGSLLETQYF
TGTGCCAGCAGTTTGGCTAGCGGGAGTTTGTTAGAGACCCAGTACTTC
>few|TRBJ2-1|-|TRBV2
CASRARTSYNEQFF
TGTGCCAGCAGGGCGAGGACCTCCTACAATGAGCAGTTCTTC
>many|TRBJ2-7|TRBD2|TRBV29-1
CSVGTSGGISYEQYF
TGCAGCGTCGGGACTAGCGGGGGAATCTCCTACGAGCAGTACTTC
>once|TRBJ2-1|TRBD2|TRBV11-2
CASTMGLAGNNEQFF
TGTGCCAGCACCATGGGACTAGCGGGAAACAATGAGCAGTTCTTC
>few|TRBJ2-4|-|TRBV5-1
CASEPTPGGLDIQYF
TGCGCCAGCGAACCAACCCCGGGGGGCTTGGACATTCAGTACTTC
>few|TRBJ2-6|-|TRBV14
CASSQAGLGSGANVLTF
TGTGCCAGCAGCCAAGCGGGCCTGGGCTCTGGGGCCAACGTCCTGACTTTC
>-|TRBJ1-4|TRBD1|TRBV2
CASSPQGAIVTNEKLFF
TGTGCCAGCAGTCCGCAGGGGGCTATAGTAACTAATGAAAAACTGTTTTTT
>once|TRBJ2-7|-|TRBV29-1
CSVSPKKIIRGGEQYF
TGCAGCGTTTCCCCGAAGAAGATAATCAGGGGCGGCGAGCAGTACTTC
>-|TRBJ2-3|TRBD2|TRBV11-2
CASSSLAGALRGTQYF
TGTGCCAGCAGCTCACTAGCGGGCGCCTTAAGGGGTACGCAGTATTTT
>few|TRBJ1-2|TRBD1|TRBV5-1
CASSLAFGQGYGYTF
TGCGCCAGCAGCTTGGCTTTTGGACAGGGCTATGGCTACACCTTC
>-|TRBJ1-2|TRBD1|TRBV7-2
CASSLAGTGFGYGYTF
TGTGCCAGCAGCTTAGCTGGGACAGGGTTTGGCTATGGCTACACCTTC
>-|TRBJ2-1|-|TRBV6-5
CASSFLFNNEQFF
TGTGCCAGCAGTTTTCTCTTCAACAATGAGCAGTTCTTC
>-|TRBJ2-1|TRBD2|TRBV12-5
CASGLGGTAEQFF
TGTGCTAGTGGGTTGGGGGGGACCGCTGAGCAGTTCTTC
>many|TRBJ1-1|TRBD1|TRBV19
CASSIDRDAEAFF
TGTGCCAGTAGTATCGACAGGGACGCTGAAGCTTTCTTT
>once|TRBJ2-1|TRBD1|TRBV25-1
CASSLRGLLDNEQFF
TGTGCCAGCAGCCTCAGGGGGCTACTCGACAATGAGCAGTTCTTC
>few|TRBJ1-1|-|TRBV2
CATQGAPGTEAFF
TGTGCCACCCAAGGGGCTCCGGGCACTGAAGCTTTCTTT
>-|TRBJ2-3|TRBD1|TRBV5-1
CASSAGTVPSTDTQYF
TGCGCCAGCAGCGCCGGGACAGTCCCGTCCACAGATACGCAGTATTTT
>few|TRBJ2-3|-|TRBV20-1
CSGSLDTQYF
TGCAGTGGGAGCCTAGATACGCAGTATTTT